This T cell receptor beta chain was recovered during a study of naive and memory T cell subsets. Broader study findings: The RNA method is potentially sensitive to activation and differentiation changes.

This clonotype was seen repeatedly, ten times or more. No antigen is known for it. Amplification of ligated cDNA took four PCR rounds with SP2 and nested alpha and beta constant primers. TCRdb re-called the 5' RACE reads with MiXCR, one entry per CDR3 protein. The sample has 55,000 to 65,000 distinct CDR3 sequences; roughly 8.1% are singletons. A UMI-containing oligonucleotide was joined by 3' ligation to the TCR cDNA template. Adult healthy volunteers gave 2.5 ml peripheral blood for whole-blood RNA. After removal of 1 base from V and 5 bases from J, the junction contained 4 bases not matched to a gene. CDR1 is DFQATT, CDR2 SNEGSKA, per germline (reference sequence). The CDR3 runs 13 residues.

This chain connects TRBV20-1 to TRBJ2-7; 8 nucleotides agree with TRBD2. The TCR originated in a female donor in good health. The CDR3 protein is CSARAGGPDEQYF. The CDR3 DNA reads TGCAGTGCTAGAGCGGGAGGGCCCGACGAGCAGTACTTC.